This T cell receptor beta chain was identified during a study of lung T cells in sarcoidosis with Löfgren's syndrome. TCRdb passed the reads through MiXCR, listing each CDR3 protein once. The data contain more than 8,000 distinct CDR3 sequences, less than 20% of them singletons. Findings and limits, study-wide: Löfgren's syndrome patients reportedly showed greatest TRAV12-1 and TRBV2 expansion versus controls. Shared TRAV12-1 and TRBV2 CDR3 motifs were reported across several patients. In alpha-beta pairs, TRAV12-1 favored TRBV2, and their CDR3s were homologous. Recognition of an unidentified sarcoidosis antigen was only suggested.

Trimming left V 0 bases short and J 4 bases short, with 17 bases between. The length of the CDR3 is 17 residues. CDR1 and CDR2 from the germline V gene are LGHNA and YSLEER. Judged by abundance, this clonotype is medium-sized. Its cognate antigen is unknown. The source of this sequence is a human donor with sarcoidosis (Löfgren's syndrome or another form), or a control subject (not recorded which). The material sequenced was CD4+ T cells from bronchoalveolar lavage. The J gene is TRBJ2-3, the V gene TRBV4-3, with D tentatively TRBD1 (5 bases). The CDR3 protein is CASSQEGRRRPPDTQYF. In DNA form, the CDR3 reads TGCGCCAGCAGCCAAGAGGGGCGGCGCAGGCCCCCAGATACGCAGTATTTT.